The 18 T cell receptor beta chains given below trace back to one sample, sequenced in a study of T cells after somatic rescue of genetic block (dated by TCRdb to about 2020). The library came from the immunoSEQ multiplex PCR assay. TCRdb took this table from immuneACCESS and kept in-frame rearrangements with V and J called. Such tables lack part of the clones; where checked against another copy, unresolved V genes explain under half of the gap, and the rest is unexplained. In all, the sample holds roughly 11,000 clones, and about 81% of those were seen once. 6.5% to 8.5% of the sample belongs to the ten largest clones. The sequenced sample was peripheral blood mononuclear cells (PBMCs). Receptors were obtained from a boy under 18.

The table lists this clone with a count of one. The J gene is TRBJ2-7, the V gene TRBV19; 8 bases map to TRBD1. Trimming cost V 4 bases and J 2 bases; bases outside gene matches: 1. This CDR3 is 13 amino acids long. CDR1 and CDR2 from the germline V gene are LNHDA and SQIVND (reference sequence). This CDR3 reads CASSRDRTYEQYF. CDR3 coding DNA: TGTGCCAGTAGTAGGGACAGGACCTACGAGCAGTACTTC. The complete variable domain, with remaining parts taken from reference TRBV19 and TRBJ2-7, reads DGGITQSPKYLFRKEGQNVTLSCEQNLNHDAMYWYRQDPGQGLRLIYYSQIVNDFQKGDIAEGYSVSREKKESFPLTVTSAQKNPTAFYLCASSRDRTYEQYFGPGTRLTVT.

As to this clone: The same CDR3 is also encoded by other DNA sequences in this sample. The chain joins TRBV27 to TRBJ2-7; 8 positions match TRBD1. The germline gives CDR1 MNHEY, CDR2 SMNVEV (reference sequence). The V segment lost 6 bases and the J segment 4 bases; nucleotides outside the gene matches: 2. This CDR3 spans 12 amino acids. Written as DNA, the CDR3 is TGTGCCAGCAGAGACAGGGGTTACGAGCAGTACTTC. It encodes CASRDRGYEQYF.

The gene calls are TRBV7-3 and TRBJ1-1; D might be TRBD1 (5 bases). This CDR3 is 14 amino acids long. V lost 2 bases and J 0 bases, leaving 7 bases between the germline ends. Germline loops: CDR1 SGHTA, CDR2 FQGTGA. The CDR3 loop is CASSLGALNTEAFF. The CDR3 DNA reads as TGTGCCAGCAGCTTAGGGGCCCTGAACACTGAAGCTTTCTTT.

The genes are TRBV5-6 and TRBJ2-4; no reliable D call. This CDR3 is 15 amino acids long. Trimming took 2 bases from V and 7 from J, leaving 16 bases between them. Germline lookup yields CDR1 SGHDT and CDR2 YYEEEE. CDR3 loop: CASSFRGAGFNIQYF. In nucleotides, the CDR3 is TGTGCCAGCAGCTTTCGCGGCGCCGGGTTTAACATTCAGTACTTC.

This clone was counted a few times. The chain joins TRBV5-4 to TRBJ1-2; possible D gene TRBD1, 6 bases. With 4 bases removed from V and 4 bases from J, the gap between germline ends came to 14 bases. Looked up from germline, CDR1 is SGHNT and CDR2 is YYREEE (reference sequence). The CDR3 is made up of 14 amino acids. CDR3 in DNA: TGTGCCAGCAGCCCTCAAGGGGGGCCCTATGGCTACACCTTC. Translated, it gives CASSPQGGPYGYTF.

The chain is built from TRBV5-5 and TRBJ2-7; D is unclear. This CDR3 contains 13 residues. Germline loops: CDR1 SGHKS, CDR2 YYEKEE (reference sequence). Between the trimmed V and J ends, which lost 0 bases and 7 bases, there was a span of 11 bases. As DNA, the CDR3 is TGTGCCAGCAGCTTGGAGAGCGTGGGGGAGCAGTACTTC. This encodes CASSLESVGEQYF.

The J gene is TRBJ2-7, the V gene TRBV7-8; tentatively, D is TRBD1 (6 bases). V was shortened by 5 bases and J by 0 bases, with 14 bases between the two germline ends. Germline lookup yields CDR1 SGHVS and CDR2 FQNEAQ. This CDR3 region has 15 residues. The CDR3 loop is CASSLRDTISYEQYF. CDR3 bases: TGTGCCAGCAGCCTCCGGGACACCATCTCCTACGAGCAGTACTTC. Full variable domain (outside the CDR3, taken from reference TRBV7-8 and TRBJ2-7): GAGVSQSPRYKVAKRGQDVALRCDPISGHVSLFWYQQALGQGPEFLTYFQNEAQLDKSGLPSDRFFAERPEGSVSTLKIQRTQQEDSAVYLCASSLRDTISYEQYFGPGTRLTVT.

The chain uses TRBV19 and TRBJ1-1; 7 bases fit TRBD1. Looked up from germline, CDR1 is LNHDA and CDR2 is SQIVND (reference sequence). The CDR3 runs to 15 residues. After removal of 5 bases from V and 0 bases from J, the junction contained 6 bases not matched to a gene. The CDR3 DNA sequence: TGTGCCAGTAGTTTAACAGGGGTGATGAACACTGAAGCTTTCTTT. This gives the protein CASSLTGVMNTEAFF.

The rearrangement uses TRBV9 and TRBJ2-1, with 9 bases identical to TRBD2. Germline V gene data show CDR1 as SGDLS and CDR2 as YYNGEE. This CDR3 is built from 16 residues. V dropped 3 bases and J dropped 3; count of bases not matched to a gene: 7. The CDR3 DNA is TGTGCCAGCAGCGAGATTAGCGGGAGTTTCTACAATGAGCAGTTCTTC. This encodes CASSEISGSFYNEQFF.

This chain joins TRBV6-6 and TRBJ1-1, with a weak D call TRBD1 (5 bases). CDR1 is MNHNY and CDR2 is SVGAGI in the germline V gene (reference sequence). Trimming took 4 bases from V and 5 from J, leaving 20 bases between them. This CDR3 is built from 16 residues. This CDR3 reads CASSSTKAGAVTEAFF. The CDR3 DNA is TGTGCCAGCAGTTCTACTAAGGCCGGGGCCGTGACTGAAGCTTTCTTT.

J is TRBJ2-7 and V is TRBV5-5, with D possibly matching TRBD2 (6 bases). Germline V gene sequence: CDR1 SGHKS, CDR2 YYEKEE (reference sequence). Trimming pared 1 base from V and 1 base from J, leaving 12 bases between. The CDR3 has 15 amino acids. The CDR3 protein is CASSLLADSSYEQYF. The CDR3 bases are TGTGCCAGCAGCTTGTTAGCGGATTCTTCCTACGAGCAGTACTTC. The full variable domain, rest sourced from reference TRBV5-5 and TRBJ2-7, is DAGVTQSPTHLIKTRGQQVTLRCSPISGHKSVSWYQQVLGQGPQFIFQYYEKEERGRGNFPDRFSARQFPNYSSELNVNALLLGDSALYLCASSLLADSSYEQYFGPGTRLTVT.

The chain joins TRBV7-2 to TRBJ1-2; 8 bases map to TRBD1. The CDR3 totals 16 residues. The V segment lost 0 bases and the J segment 1 base; nucleotides outside the gene matches: 4. Germline CDR1 reads SGHTA; CDR2 reads FQGNSA. CDR3 sequence reads: CASSLAGDRFNYGYTF. The CDR3, as DNA: TGTGCCAGCAGCTTAGCGGGGGACAGGTTTAACTATGGCTACACCTTC.

This clone appeared a single time. The V gene is TRBV6-1, the J gene TRBJ1-1; D gene ambiguous. The V and J ends lost 5 bases and 1 base respectively, with 5 bases between them. Per the germline V gene, CDR1 is MNHNS and CDR2 is SASEGT. This CDR3 region has 12 residues. CDR3 bases: TGTGCCAGCAGTTTCCCGAACACTGAAGCTTTCTTT. Translation gives CASSFPNTEAFF.

The rearrangement joins TRBV9 to TRBJ1-2; no clear D. Trimming removed 3 bases at V and 4 bases at J, with 13 bases between. Per germline, CDR1 SGDLS and CDR2 YYNGEE. CDR3 length: 14 residues. CDR3 in amino acids: CASSADPAPYGYTF. The CDR3 coding sequence is TGTGCCAGCAGCGCAGACCCGGCCCCCTATGGCTACACCTTC.

J is TRBJ1-5 and V is TRBV7-6; unclear D gene. Germline CDR1 is SGHVS and CDR2 is FNYEAQ. The CDR3 has 15 residues. The germline V and J ends were trimmed by 4 bases and 1 base, with 11 bases remaining between them. The CDR3 region is CASSSGFDSNQPQHF. The CDR3 DNA sequence: TGTGCCAGCAGCTCGGGGTTCGACAGCAATCAGCCCCAGCATTTT.

The chain combines TRBV9 with TRBJ1-2; D possibly corresponds to TRBD1 (6 bases). CDR1 is SGDLS, CDR2 YYNGEE, per germline. This CDR3 is 13 amino acids long. Trimming cost V 5 bases and J 2 bases, with 10 bases left between them. The CDR3 DNA is TGTGCCAGCAGACAGACAGGCAACTATGGCTACACCTTC. Amino acids: CASRQTGNYGYTF.

The chain joins TRBV18 to TRBJ1-4, with D unclear. Between the trimmed V and J ends, which lost 2 bases and 8 bases, there was a span of 12 bases. The CDR3 covers 14 residues. The germline CDR1 and CDR2 sequences are KGHSH and LQKENI. The CDR3 sequence is CASSPMGDWEKLFF. CDR3 nucleotides: TGTGCCAGCTCACCAATGGGTGATTGGGAAAAACTGTTTTTT.

This clone was seen once. The chain employs TRBV5-1 and TRBJ1-2; unclear D gene. This CDR3 comprises 13 residues. Deletions cut 2 bases from V and 0 bases from J, with 5 bases between. Germline V gene data show CDR1 as SGHRS and CDR2 as YFSETQ. DNA of the CDR3: TGCGCCAGCAGCTTTGAAGCTAACTATGGCTACACCTTC. It encodes CASSFEANYGYTF.